These T cell receptor beta chains were read from a single sample in a study of response to subunit inactivated influenza vaccine. From the RT-PCR reads, TCRdb called clonotypes with MiXCR, one entry per CDR3 protein. Altogether around 710,000 distinct CDR3 sequences are present, approximately 15% being singletons, with the ten largest covering 6% to 7%. Sequencing used PBMCs from blood, obtained around two weeks before vaccination. The receptors were sampled from a man in his forties or fifties who received an inactivated influenza vaccine. The CDR3 runs from the conserved cysteine through the conserved F or W. Fields, in order: J gene, V gene, D gene, CDR3 length, clone size, CDR3 DNA, CDR3 protein. A D gene is named only where the DNA matches it firmly. Rows may omit the clone size; those that give it use once, few, many or a size class.

>TRBJ2-2|TRBV5-5|TRBD1|17|few
TGTGCCAGCAGCGGGGAATCCGGGACAGTGAACACCGGGGAGCTGTTTTTT
CASSGESGTVNTGELFF
>TRBJ2-1|TRBV15|TRBD2|15|.
TGTGCCACCAGCAGAGATAGACTAGCGGCCTCTCCGCAGTTCTTC
CATSRDRLAASPQFF
>TRBJ2-7|TRBV29-1|TRBD1|14|few
TGCAGCGTCAATTTGGGACAGGGGGCCTACGAGCAGTACTTC
CSVNLGQGAYEQYF
>TRBJ1-1|TRBV28|.|13|.
TGTGCCAGCAGTTTTACTCTGAACACTGAAGCTTTCTTT
CASSFTLNTEAFF
>TRBJ1-5|TRBV2|TRBD1|16|.
TGTGCCAGCAGAGCCGGGACAGTAGACCTCAATCAGCCCCAGCATTTT
CASRAGTVDLNQPQHF
>TRBJ2-5|TRBV5-1|TRBD2|17|.
TGCGCCAGCAGCTTGGCCGGGACTAGCGGGGTTCAAGAGACCCAGTACTTC
CASSLAGTSGVQETQYF
>TRBJ1-2|TRBV11-2|.|13|.
TGTGCCAGCAGCTTGGCGGATATCTATGGCTACACCTTC
CASSLADIYGYTF
>TRBJ1-1|TRBV7-2|.|12|few
TGTGCCAGCAGCTACTTTGGTACTGAAGCTTTCTTT
CASSYFGTEAFF
>TRBJ2-3|TRBV20-1|.|15|.
TGCAGTGCTAGAGCGACGGACCTCAACACAGATACGCAGTATTTT
CSARATDLNTDTQYF
>TRBJ2-3|TRBV5-1|TRBD2|13|few
TGCGCCAGCAGCGGGACTACGGGAGATACGCAGTATTTT
CASSGTTGDTQYF
>TRBJ1-5|TRBV2|.|14|.
TGTGCCAGCAGGACGGATAATAGCAATCAGCCCCAGCATTTT
CASRTDNSNQPQHF
>TRBJ1-5|TRBV6-6|.|13|.
TGTGCCAGCAGTGACAGGTTCGCTCAGCCCCAGCATTTT
CASSDRFAQPQHF
>TRBJ2-1|TRBV4-2|TRBD2|21|.
TGTGCCAGCAGCCACAGAGGACTAGCGGGAGGGGCCTCAAGCTCCTACAATGAGCAGTTCTTC
CASSHRGLAGGASSSYNEQFF
>TRBJ2-1|TRBV9|.|16|few
TGTGCCAGCACCCTCCTCCCTGGCGGCTCCTACAATGAGCAGTTCTTC
CASTLLPGGSYNEQFF
>TRBJ2-7|TRBV7-2|.|15|few
TGTGCCAGCAGCCCCCGGGGAGTATTGTACTACGAGCAGTACTTC
CASSPRGVLYYEQYF
>TRBJ2-7|TRBV14|.|14|many
TGTGCCAGCAGCCTGCTCGGACAGAACTACGAGCAGTACTTC
CASSLLGQNYEQYF
>TRBJ1-5|TRBV7-2|.|13|.
TGTGCCAGCAGCCCCCGCTTTGCAGGGAAGCAGCATTTT
CASSPRFAGKQHF
>TRBJ2-3|TRBV12-3/TRBV12-4|.|15|few
TGTGCCAGCAGTTTCTTCAGGGGCGCCTCAGATACGCAGTATTTT
CASSFFRGASDTQYF
>TRBJ1-2|TRBV9|TRBD1|16|.
TGTGCCAGCAGCACCATGGGACAGGGGGCGAACTATGGCTACACCTTC
CASSTMGQGANYGYTF
>TRBJ2-1|TRBV7-8|TRBD2|16|.
TGTGCCAGCAGCAGTAGGGCTAGCGGGGTAGACAATGAGCAGTTCTTC
CASSSRASGVDNEQFF
>TRBJ1-1|TRBV12-3/TRBV12-4|.|17|few
TGTGCCAGCAGCCAGACGCCGATTGGACGGGGGAACACTGAAGCTTTCTTT
CASSQTPIGRGNTEAFF
>TRBJ2-1|TRBV7-6|TRBD2|17|many
TGTGCCAGCAGCTCTTATAAGCGGGAGGGGCCCTACAATGAGCAGTTCTTC
CASSSYKREGPYNEQFF
>TRBJ2-2|TRBV5-1|.|14|.
TGCGCCAGCAGCTCGACTCAGGGCACCGGGGAGCTGTTTTTT
CASSSTQGTGELFF
>TRBJ1-3|TRBV6-5|.|16|few
TGTGCCAGCAGTTACTCCGGGGGAAGCTCTGGAAACACCATATATTTT
CASSYSGGSSGNTIYF
>TRBJ2-3|TRBV5-1|TRBD1|14|.
TGCGCCAGCAGCATAGGACAGGGCGGAGATACGCAGTATTTT
CASSIGQGGDTQYF
>TRBJ2-7|TRBV12-3/TRBV12-4|.|12|.
TGTGCCAGCAGGGACAGAACCTACGAGCAGTACTTC
CASRDRTYEQYF
>TRBJ2-1|TRBV5-1|.|14|many
TGCGCCAGCAGCTCCTGGCCCAGAGAAAATGAGCAGTTCTTC
CASSSWPRENEQFF
>TRBJ2-3|TRBV7-9|.|10|.
TGTGCCAGCTCGGATTTTACGCAGTATTTT
CASSDFTQYF
>TRBJ1-1|TRBV4-1|.|14|.
TGCGCCAGCAGACACCTAAGGGGGGACACTGAAGCTTTCTTT
CASRHLRGDTEAFF
>TRBJ2-3|TRBV4-1|TRBD1|15|.
TGCGCCAGCAGCCAATGGACAGGGTTCGCAGATACGCAGTATTTT
CASSQWTGFADTQYF
>TRBJ1-5|TRBV6-1|.|16|.
TGTGCCAGCAGGCGGACGCCTGGGACAAACAATCAGCCCCAGCATTTT
CASRRTPGTNNQPQHF
>TRBJ2-3|TRBV5-1|.|14|.
TGCGCCAGCAGCTTGGCGGAGTTCACAGATACGCAGTATTTT
CASSLAEFTDTQYF
>TRBJ2-1|TRBV29-1|TRBD2|17|few
TGCAGCGTTGTGTCCAGCGGGAGTACCAGCTCCTACAATGAGCAGTTCTTC
CSVVSSGSTSSYNEQFF
>TRBJ2-1|TRBV4-1|TRBD2|14|few
TGCGCCAGCAGCATCGGGGGGTTATACAATGAGCAGTTCTTC
CASSIGGLYNEQFF
>TRBJ2-7|TRBV7-2|.|15|.
TGTGCCAGCAGCTTCTCGACAGGAATCCCCTACGAGCAGTACTTC
CASSFSTGIPYEQYF
>TRBJ2-4|TRBV6-5|.|16|many
TGTGCCAGCAGTTACTGGTCAGGCCTAGCCAAAAACATTCAGTACTTC
CASSYWSGLAKNIQYF
>TRBJ1-2|TRBV18|.|16|few
TGTGCCAGCTCACCACCCATGGGGGAGACGAACTATGGCTACACCTTC
CASSPPMGETNYGYTF
>TRBJ2-3|TRBV10-3|.|9|few
TGTGCCGCCGGCGATACGCAGTATTTT
CAAGDTQYF
>TRBJ1-1|TRBV7-9|.|11|.
TGTGCCAGCAGCAGCAGGGTGTATGCTTTCTTT
CASSSRVYAFF